These T cell receptor beta chains were read from a single sample in a study of OX40 agonist ivuxolimab in advanced cancers. Some clones are missing from TCRdb's copy, which holds only in-frame ones; the method was immunoSEQ multiplex PCR. The sample has about 85,000 clones, under 90% seen once. The starting material was CD4+ or CD8+ T cells sorted from blood, obtained in a trial of the OX40 agonist ivuxolimab. These receptors came from an adult with an advanced solid tumor such as melanoma, head and neck, liver or kidney cancer. Both conserved end residues are part of each CDR3. A D gene is named only where the DNA matches it firmly. For some rows the clone size is stated as once, few or many, or as a class when expanded; others skip it.

cdr3_length | clone_size | d_call | j_call | v_call | cdr3_nt | cdr3_aa
14 | NA | TRBD2 | TRBJ2-7 | TRBV10-3 | TGTGCCATCCAATCCTCGACTAGCGGGAACGAGCAGTACTTC | CAIQSSTSGNEQYF
15 | NA | TRBD2 | TRBJ2-5 | TRBV5-8 | TGTGCCAGCAGCTCCGAGGGACTAGCGAGAGAGACCCAGTACTTC | CASSSEGLARETQYF
17 | NA | NA | TRBJ2-3 | TRBV9 | TGTGCCAGCAGCGTAGGTCGACTGGCTCCAAGCACAGATACGCAGTATTTT | CASSVGRLAPSTDTQYF
13 | once | NA | TRBJ2-3 | TRBV10-3 | TGTGCCATCAGAGGACGGGGCGAGGATACGCAGTATTTT | CAIRGRGEDTQYF
14 | NA | NA | TRBJ2-1 | TRBV7-8 | TGTGCCAGCAGCCAAGTTGGATGGGACAATGAGCAGTTCTTC | CASSQVGWDNEQFF
15 | NA | TRBD2 | TRBJ2-2 | TRBV5-1 | TGCGCCAGCAGCCCGGGACTAGCGGGTACCGGGGAGCTGTTTTTT | CASSPGLAGTGELFF
15 | NA | TRBD1 | TRBJ2-7 | TRBV7-6 | TGTGCCAGCAGCTTAGGCAGGGGGCCATCCTACGAGCAGTACTTC | CASSLGRGPSYEQYF
13 | NA | NA | TRBJ2-3 | TRBV19 | TGTGCCAGCTCAAGTCCGTCTTTAGATACGCAGTATTTT | CASSSPSLDTQYF
13 | NA | NA | TRBJ1-4 | TRBV2 | TGTGCCAGCCCTGACCCAGCGAATGAAAAACTGTTTTTT | CASPDPANEKLFF
12 | NA | NA | TRBJ2-5 | TRBV4-1 | TGCGCCAGCAGCCAAGAGGAGGAGACCCAGTACTTC | CASSQEEETQYF
13 | NA | NA | TRBJ1-2 | TRBV6-5 | TGTGCCAGCAGTTACTCAGTAGGCTATGGCTACACCTTC | CASSYSVGYGYTF
16 | NA | NA | TRBJ1-2 | TRBV23-1 | TGCGCCAGCAGTCAATCCACAGGCCGCCCGAACTATGGCTACACCTTC | CASSQSTGRPNYGYTF
12 | few | NA | TRBJ1-1 | TRBV7-2 | TGTGCCAGCAGCCTTTGGGAATCAGAAGCTTTCTTT | CASSLWESEAFF
14 | NA | NA | TRBJ2-3 | TRBV28 | TGTGCCAGCAGTTTATGGGACCTCACAGATACGCAGTATTTT | CASSLWDLTDTQYF
15 | few | TRBD2 | TRBJ2-2 | TRBV6-4 | TGTGCCAGCAGTGCACTAGCGGGATCTACCGGGGAGCTGTTTTTT | CASSALAGSTGELFF
13 | NA | NA | TRBJ2-5 | TRBV7-6 | TGTGCCAGCAGCGCACAGGTACAAGAGACCCAGTACTTC | CASSAQVQETQYF
17 | NA | TRBD2 | TRBJ2-4 | TRBV4-2 | TGTGCCAGCAGCCAAGTGGTTGGACTAGCGGGATCTTACATTCAGTACTTC | CASSQVVGLAGSYIQYF
17 | NA | TRBD1 | TRBJ1-5 | TRBV19 | TGTGCCAGTAGTATAGATCAAGGGGGCCGGGGATGGCAGCCCCAGCATTTT | CASSIDQGGRGWQPQHF
18 | once | NA | TRBJ2-2 | TRBV9 | TGTGCCAGCAGCGTAGGTTCCGGGAGAGATATATTAACCGGGGAGCTGTTTTTT | CASSVGSGRDILTGELFF
16 | NA | TRBD1 | TRBJ1-3 | TRBV5-6 | TGTGCCAGCAGCTACGGACAGGGGCTATCTGGAAACACCATATATTTT | CASSYGQGLSGNTIYF
12 | NA | NA | TRBJ1-2 | TRBV30 | TGTGCCTGTATAGACAATTACTATGGCTACACCTTC | CACIDNYYGYTF
17 | NA | NA | TRBJ2-7 | TRBV6-1 | TGTGCCAGCAGTGCCCAGATCCAGACAGTCGGGTCCTACGAGCAGTACTTC | CASSAQIQTVGSYEQYF
14 | NA | NA | TRBJ1-3 | TRBV27 | TGTGCCAGCAGTTTCGGTAGCTCCGGAAACACCATATATTTT | CASSFGSSGNTIYF
16 | NA | TRBD1 | TRBJ1-2 | TRBV18 | TGTGCCAGCTCACCCGTTCCGGGACAGGGCACACCCGGCTACACCTTC | CASSPVPGQGTPGYTF
11 | NA | NA | TRBJ1-1 | TRBV29-1 | TGCAGCGCACCCGCCGCGGTGGGAGCTTTCTTT | CSAPAAVGAFF
15 | few | NA | TRBJ1-1 | TRBV7-2 | TGTGCCAGCAGCTCCGACCAGAATATGAACACTGAAGCTTTCTTT | CASSSDQNMNTEAFF
16 | NA | NA | TRBJ2-3 | TRBV7-9 | TGTGCCAGCAGCTCCGGGCGGACAGCTAGCACAGATACGCAGTATTTT | CASSSGRTASTDTQYF
13 | NA | NA | TRBJ2-1 | TRBV10-2 | TGCGCCAGCAGTGAGGCAGGTAATTCCGTGCAGTTCTTC | CASSEAGNSVQFF
13 | NA | NA | TRBJ2-7 | TRBV5-1 | TGCGCCAGCAGCTTGGAAAGAGGATGGGAGCAGTACTTC | CASSLERGWEQYF
14 | NA | TRBD1 | TRBJ1-1 | TRBV10-2 | TGCGCCAGCAGTGAGACAGGGGTGAACACTGAAGCTTTCTTT | CASSETGVNTEAFF
16 | NA | NA | TRBJ1-3 | TRBV6-1 | TGTGCCAGCAGTGCAACAGGGACTTACTCTGGAAACACCATATATTTT | CASSATGTYSGNTIYF
17 | NA | TRBD2 | TRBJ2-2 | TRBV19 | TGTGCCAGTAACCCACCTTTAGCGGGAGGACGCACCGGGGAGCTGTTTTTT | CASNPPLAGGRTGELFF
16 | NA | TRBD1 | TRBJ2-7 | TRBV2 | TGTGCCAGCAGTGGTGGGACAGGGGGAACGACGAGCGGGCAGTACTTC | CASSGGTGGTTSGQYF
12 | NA | NA | TRBJ2-3 | TRBV7-2 | TGTGCCAGCGCCCAATTCACAGATACGCAGTATTTT | CASAQFTDTQYF
11 | NA | NA | TRBJ2-1 | TRBV5-6 | TGTGCCAGCAGCTTATCAGGAGAGCAGTTCTTC | CASSLSGEQFF
11 | NA | NA | TRBJ2-3 | TRBV6-4 | TGTGCCAGCAGTACCGGGGATACGCAGTATTTT | CASSTGDTQYF
13 | once | NA | TRBJ2-7 | TRBV19 | TGTGCCAGTATGGCATCGTTGACCTACGAGCAGTACTTC | CASMASLTYEQYF